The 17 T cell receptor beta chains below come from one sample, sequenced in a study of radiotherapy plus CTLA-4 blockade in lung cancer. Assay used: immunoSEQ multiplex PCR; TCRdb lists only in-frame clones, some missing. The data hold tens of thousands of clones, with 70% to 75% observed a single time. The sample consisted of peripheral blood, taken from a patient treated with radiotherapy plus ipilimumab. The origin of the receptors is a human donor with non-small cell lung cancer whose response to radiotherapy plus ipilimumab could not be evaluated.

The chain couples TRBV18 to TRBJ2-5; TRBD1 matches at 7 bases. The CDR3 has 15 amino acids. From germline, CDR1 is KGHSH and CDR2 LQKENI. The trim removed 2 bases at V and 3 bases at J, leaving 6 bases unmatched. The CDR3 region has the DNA TGTGCCAGCTCACCAAACCCGGGACAGAAAGAGACCCAGTACTTC. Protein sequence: CASSPNPGQKETQYF.

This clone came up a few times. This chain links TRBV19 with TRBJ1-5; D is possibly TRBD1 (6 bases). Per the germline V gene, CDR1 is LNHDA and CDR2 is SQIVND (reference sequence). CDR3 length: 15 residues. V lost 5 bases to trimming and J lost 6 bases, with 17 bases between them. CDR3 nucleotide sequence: TGTGCCAGTAGTCTGTACTCAGGGGAAGGTCAGCCCCAGCATTTT. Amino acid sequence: CASSLYSGEGQPQHF.

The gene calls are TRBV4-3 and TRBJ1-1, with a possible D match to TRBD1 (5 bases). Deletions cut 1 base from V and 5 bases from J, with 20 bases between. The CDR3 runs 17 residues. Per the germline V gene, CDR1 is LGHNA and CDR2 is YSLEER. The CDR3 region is CASSQGVRDSFGTEAFF. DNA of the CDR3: TGCGCCAGCAGCCAAGGAGTCAGGGACTCCTTCGGTACTGAAGCTTTCTTT.

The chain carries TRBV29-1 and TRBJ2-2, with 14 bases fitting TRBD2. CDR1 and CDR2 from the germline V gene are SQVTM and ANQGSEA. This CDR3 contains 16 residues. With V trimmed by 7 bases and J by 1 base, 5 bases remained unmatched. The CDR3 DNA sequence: TGCAGCGCCAGACTAGCGGGAGGGCTGAACACCGGGGAGCTGTTTTTT. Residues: CSARLAGGLNTGELFF.

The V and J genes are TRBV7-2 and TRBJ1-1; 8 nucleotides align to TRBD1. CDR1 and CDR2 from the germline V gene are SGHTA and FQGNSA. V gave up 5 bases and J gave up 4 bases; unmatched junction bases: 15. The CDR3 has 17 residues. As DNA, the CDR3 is TGTGCCAGCAGCCACAGTCCCTTCAGGGGGCGCGGCACTGAAGCTTTCTTT. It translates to CASSHSPFRGRGTEAFF.

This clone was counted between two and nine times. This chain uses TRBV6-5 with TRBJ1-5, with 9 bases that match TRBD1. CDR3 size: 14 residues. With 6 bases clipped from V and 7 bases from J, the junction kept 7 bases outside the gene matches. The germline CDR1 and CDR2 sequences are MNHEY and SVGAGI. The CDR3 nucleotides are TGTGCCAGCAGAAAACAGGGGGCCGGGCAGCCCCAGCATTTT. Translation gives CASRKQGAGQPQHF.

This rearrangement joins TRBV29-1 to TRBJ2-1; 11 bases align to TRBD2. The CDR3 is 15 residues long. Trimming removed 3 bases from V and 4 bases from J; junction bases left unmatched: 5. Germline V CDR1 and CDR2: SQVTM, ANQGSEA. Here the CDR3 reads CSVDITSGSYNEQFF. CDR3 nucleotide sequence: TGCAGCGTTGACATCACTAGCGGGAGTTACAATGAGCAGTTCTTC.

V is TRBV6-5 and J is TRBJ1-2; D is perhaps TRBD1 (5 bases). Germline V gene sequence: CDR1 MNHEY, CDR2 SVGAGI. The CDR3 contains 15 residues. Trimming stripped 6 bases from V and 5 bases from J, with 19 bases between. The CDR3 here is CASRARRGGRYGYTF. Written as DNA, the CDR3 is TGTGCCAGCAGAGCACGCCGGGGGGGTCGTTATGGCTACACCTTC.

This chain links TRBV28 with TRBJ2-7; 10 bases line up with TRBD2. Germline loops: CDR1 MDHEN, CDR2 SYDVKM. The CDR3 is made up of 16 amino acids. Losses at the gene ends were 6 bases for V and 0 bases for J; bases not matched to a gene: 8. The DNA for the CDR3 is TGTGCCAGCAGGGGAGGGTCTAGCGGGAGCTCCTACGAGCAGTACTTC. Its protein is CASRGGSSGSSYEQYF.

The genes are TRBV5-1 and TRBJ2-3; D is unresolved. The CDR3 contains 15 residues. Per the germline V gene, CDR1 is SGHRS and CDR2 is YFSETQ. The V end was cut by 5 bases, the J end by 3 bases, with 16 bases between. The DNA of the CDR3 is TGCGCCAGCAGTCGCTCTGGAGTCGGTACAGATACGCAGTATTTT. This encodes CASSRSGVGTDTQYF.

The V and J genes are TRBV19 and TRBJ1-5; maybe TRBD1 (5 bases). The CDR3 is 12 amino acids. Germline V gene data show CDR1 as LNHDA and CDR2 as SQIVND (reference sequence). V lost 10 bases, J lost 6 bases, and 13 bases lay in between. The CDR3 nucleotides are TGTGCCACCACCGGAGGGGTTCAGCCCCAGCATTTT. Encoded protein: CATTGGVQPQHF.

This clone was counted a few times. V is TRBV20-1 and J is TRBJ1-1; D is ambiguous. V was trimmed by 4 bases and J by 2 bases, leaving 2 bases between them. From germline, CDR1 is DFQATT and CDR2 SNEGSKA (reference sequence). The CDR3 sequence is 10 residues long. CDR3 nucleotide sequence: TGCAGTGCTACAAACACTGAAGCTTTCTTT. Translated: CSATNTEAFF.

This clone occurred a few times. CDR3 bases: TGCGCCAGCAGCTTCTCGACAGGTTCCTACAATGAGCAGTTCTTC. Its translation is CASSFSTGSYNEQFF. The chain uses TRBV5-1 and TRBJ2-1, with D maybe TRBD1 (6 bases). V gave up 2 bases and J gave up 1 base, with 10 bases separating them. This CDR3 is built from 15 residues. The V gene's germline CDR1 is SGHRS and CDR2 YFSETQ. The whole variable domain, filled in from reference TRBV5-1 and TRBJ2-1, reads KAGVTQTPRYLIKTRGQQVTLSCSPISGHRSVSWYQQTPGQGLQFLFEYFSETQRNKGNFPGRFSGRQFSNSRSEMNVSTLELGDSALYLCASSFSTGSYNEQFFGPGTRLTVL.

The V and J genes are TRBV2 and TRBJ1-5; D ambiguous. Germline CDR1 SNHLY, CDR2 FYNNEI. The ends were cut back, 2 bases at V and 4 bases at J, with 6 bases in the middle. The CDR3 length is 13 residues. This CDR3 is CASSERENQPQHF. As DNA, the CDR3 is TGTGCCAGCAGTGAAAGGGAGAATCAGCCCCAGCATTTT.

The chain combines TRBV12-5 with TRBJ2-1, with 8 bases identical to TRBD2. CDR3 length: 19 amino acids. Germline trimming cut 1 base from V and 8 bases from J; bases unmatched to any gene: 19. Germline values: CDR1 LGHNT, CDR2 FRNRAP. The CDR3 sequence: CASGLGVTVPGGPFYEQFF. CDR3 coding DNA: TGTGCTAGTGGTTTGGGGGTCACGGTCCCGGGAGGGCCATTCTATGAGCAGTTCTTC. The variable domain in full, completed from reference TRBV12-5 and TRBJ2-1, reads DARVTQTPRHKVTEMGQEVTMRCQPILGHNTVFWYRQTMMQGLELLAYFRNRAPLDDSGMPKDRFSAEMPDATLATLKIQPSEPRDSAVYFCASGLGVTVPGGPFYEQFFGPGTRLTVL.

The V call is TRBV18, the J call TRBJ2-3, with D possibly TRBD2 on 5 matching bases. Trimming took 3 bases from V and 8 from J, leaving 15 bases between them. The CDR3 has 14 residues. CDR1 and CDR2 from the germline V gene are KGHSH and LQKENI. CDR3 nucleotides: TGTGCCAGCTCACCGAGGACGGGTGCGGGTACGCAGTATTTT. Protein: CASSPRTGAGTQYF.

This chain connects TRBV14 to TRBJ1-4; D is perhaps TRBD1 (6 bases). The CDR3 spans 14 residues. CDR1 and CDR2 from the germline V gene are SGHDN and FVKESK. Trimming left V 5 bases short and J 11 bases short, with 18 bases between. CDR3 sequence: CASSEYHRVMKLFF. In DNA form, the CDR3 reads TGTGCCAGCAGCGAATACCACAGGGTTATGAAACTGTTTTTT.